These 24 T cell receptor beta chains share one sample of origin, sequenced in a study of vaccination and CD4 T cells after COVID-19 (dated by TCRdb to between 2021 and 2024). These receptors' antigens are unknown. Libraries were made using PCR. Sequencer: Illumina iSeq 100. DNA from cultured CD4+ T cells underwent TCR sequencing with the Oncomine TCR Beta short-read assay at the Johns Hopkins FTIC core. Using fastp at Q25 and MiXCR, TCRdb reprocessed the public reads and kept productive beta chains. Duplicate CDR3 protein sequences are folded into a single record with the most common DNA and genes. Within this sample are approximately 5,400 distinct CDR3 sequences, with 50% to 75% of them counted one time only. The ten largest clones capture approximately 50% of the sample. Sample treatment or condition, as interpreted from the label and publication: approximately 9-day PBMC culture with coronavirus spike peptide pools or control peptides (ViraFEST assay). CD4+ T cells from unexposed donors were collected before the COVID-19 pandemic (2011-2018).

The sample was CD4+ T cells from blood, cultured in vitro. The receptors originated from a human donor in good health.

This clonotype was picked up a small number of times. The genes are TRBV20-1 and TRBJ1-1, with 10 bases aligning to TRBD1. Per germline, CDR1 DFQATT and CDR2 SNEGSKA (reference sequence). V lost 0 bases to trimming and J lost 9 bases; unmatched junction nucleotides: 10. CDR3 length equals 15 residues. The CDR3 region has the DNA TGCAGTGCTAGAGATCCGAGGGGGACAGGGGATAAAGCTTTCTTT. It translates to CSARDPRGTGDKAFF.

This chain joins TRBV7-8 and TRBJ2-1, with 8 bases fitting TRBD2. V gave up 4 bases and J gave up 3 bases; unmatched junction bases: 8. CDR3 length: 16 amino acids. Per germline, CDR1 SGHVS and CDR2 FQNEAQ. CDR3 region: CASSSLSGEDYNEQFF. The CDR3 nucleotides read TGTGCCAGCAGCTCCCTTAGCGGGGAAGACTACAATGAGCAGTTCTTC. Complete variable domain (other parts from reference TRBV7-8 and TRBJ2-1): GAGVSQSPRYKVAKRGQDVALRCDPISGHVSLFWYQQALGQGPEFLTYFQNEAQLDKSGLPSDRFFAERPEGSVSTLKIQRTQQEDSAVYLCASSSLSGEDYNEQFFGPGTRLTVL.

This chain connects TRBV4-1 to TRBJ1-2; D perhaps matches TRBD1 (5 bases). CDR1 is MGHRA, CDR2 YSYEKL, per germline. Trimming took off 0 bases at V and 2 bases at J, with 13 bases between the two ends. The CDR3 has 16 residues. The CDR3 is CASSQDLQGFNYGYTF. DNA of the CDR3: TGCGCCAGCAGCCAAGATCTGCAGGGTTTCAACTATGGCTACACCTTC.

About this clonotype itself: Germline is not matched at one junction end, which may reflect a read error. The chain links TRBV20-1 to TRBJ1-3; the D is unclear. This CDR3 region has 11 residues. CDR1 is DFQATT and CDR2 is SNEGSKA in the germline V gene (reference sequence). Written as DNA, the CDR3 is TGCAGTTGGAAAGTCGGAAACATCATATATTTT. Translating it yields CSWKVGNIIYF.

The V gene is TRBV15, the J gene TRBJ2-1, with a tentative D call TRBD1 (6 bases). V was shortened by 1 base and J by 9 bases, with 16 bases between the two germline ends. The germline V gene encodes CDR1 LNHNV and CDR2 YYDKDF (reference sequence). The CDR3 runs to 15 residues. The CDR3 DNA follows: TGTGCCACCAGCAGAGGACAAGCGGACAGAGCTGAGCAGTTCTTC. Translating gives CATSRGQADRAEQFF.

This clonotype has a handful of counts. The chain carries TRBV7-7 and TRBJ2-7; 8 bases map to TRBD1. Looked up from germline, CDR1 is SSHAT and CDR2 is FNYEAQ (reference sequence). CDR3 length: 14 residues. V lost 5 bases, J lost 6 bases, and 9 bases stayed unmatched. The CDR3 spells CASSPSTGGGEQYF. The CDR3 DNA sequence: TGTGCCAGCAGCCCTAGCACAGGGGGAGGCGAGCAGTACTTC.

The chain uses TRBV5-1 and TRBJ2-1, with no clear D. The CDR3 contains 15 residues. Germline values: CDR1 SGHRS, CDR2 YFSETQ. V dropped 4 bases and J dropped 3 bases, with 14 bases sitting between them. Here the CDR3 DNA reads TGCGCCAGCAGCCCCCTTACCGACGGCTACAATGAGCAGTTCTTC. Its translation is CASSPLTDGYNEQFF.

The genes are TRBV7-9 and TRBJ2-7; TRBD1 might be the D (6 bases). CDR1 is SEHNR, CDR2 FQNEAQ, per germline (reference sequence). The CDR3 totals 14 residues. The V end was cut by 4 bases, the J end by 1 base, with 11 bases between. The CDR3 DNA sequence: TGTGCCAGCAGCTCGACAGGAAGGTCCTACGAGCAGTACTTC. Its protein is CASSSTGRSYEQYF. Looking up the rest from reference TRBV7-9 and TRBJ2-7 gives the full variable domain: DTGVSQNPRHKITKRGQNVTFRCDPISEHNRLYWYRQTLGQGPEFLTYFQNEAQLEKSRLLSDRFSAERPKGSFSTLEIQRTEQGDSAMYLCASSSTGRSYEQYFGPGTRLTVT.

The chain carries TRBV15 and TRBJ2-5; 16 nucleotides match TRBD2. The germline CDR1 and CDR2 sequences are LNHNV and YYDKDF (reference sequence). V gave up 9 bases and J gave up 5 bases; unmatched junction bases: 9. The CDR3 is 16 residues long. Written as DNA, the CDR3 is TGTGCCACTCGAATTCCGGGACTAGCGGGAGGGGAGACCCAGTACTTC. The encoded protein is CATRIPGLAGGETQYF.

CDR3 residues: CASNREWAAFF. The DNA for the CDR3 is TGTGCCAGCAACAGGGAGTGGGCGGCTTTCTTT. V is TRBV2 and J is TRBJ1-1; D is possibly TRBD1 (6 bases). CDR3 size: 11 residues. From germline, CDR1 is SNHLY and CDR2 FYNNEI. Between the trimmed V and J ends, which lost 7 bases and 11 bases, there was a span of 14 bases.

This clonotype showed up just a few times. V and J are TRBV2 and TRBJ1-5, with unresolved D. The CDR3 is 13 amino acids. Between the trimmed V and J ends, which lost 6 bases and 1 base, there was a span of 7 bases. CDR1 and CDR2 from the germline V gene are SNHLY and FYNNEI. The CDR3 loop is CASSDQSNQPQHF. CDR3 in DNA: TGTGCCAGCAGCGATCAGAGCAATCAGCCCCAGCATTTT.

This clonotype was counted a few times. V usage is TRBV7-2 and J usage is TRBJ1-1, with 8 bases lining up with TRBD1. The CDR3 is 17 residues long. In germline, CDR1 is SGHTA, CDR2 FQGNSA. Losses at the gene ends were 6 bases for V and 1 base for J; bases not matched to a gene: 13. In nucleotides, the CDR3 is TGTGCCAGCAGACTCGACCGGGACAGGATTACGAACACTGAAGCTTTCTTT. It encodes CASRLDRDRITNTEAFF.

The V gene is TRBV6-5, the J gene TRBJ2-5; 8 positions match TRBD1. The CDR3 length is 14 residues. Germline V gene sequence: CDR1 MNHEY, CDR2 SVGAGI. V was pared by 2 bases and J by 4 bases, with 3 bases of the junction left unmatched. Here the CDR3 DNA reads TGTGCCAGCAGTTACCCCGGACAGGGAGAGACCCAGTACTTC. Encoded protein: CASSYPGQGETQYF.

For the CDR3, the DNA is TGCAGCGTGGCCCGAACAGGGGGGTTCACTGAAGCTTTCTTT. It codes for CSVARTGGFTEAFF. This chain uses TRBV29-1 with TRBJ1-1; 8 bases map to TRBD1. After removal of 6 bases from V and 4 bases from J, the junction contained 10 bases not matched to a gene. Per germline, CDR1 SQVTM and CDR2 ANQGSEA. The CDR3 totals 14 residues.

The rearrangement joins TRBV20-1 to TRBJ2-4; D not resolved. Germline lookup yields CDR1 DFQATT and CDR2 SNEGSKA (reference sequence). Trimming took 6 bases from V and 7 from J, leaving 16 bases between them. The CDR3 is 13 residues long. DNA for the CDR3: TGCAGTGCCCCAGCTTCTCCGCCCAACATTCAGTACTTC. Protein product: CSAPASPPNIQYF.

The chain employs TRBV4-1 and TRBJ2-3; 15 bases match TRBD2. Germline assignment: CDR1 MGHRA and CDR2 YSYEKL. Trimming took 3 bases from V and 4 from J; bases not matched to a gene: 2. The CDR3 covers 16 residues. The CDR3 protein is CASSHRTSGGADTQYF. CDR3 DNA: TGCGCCAGCAGCCATCGGACTAGCGGGGGGGCAGATACGCAGTATTTT.

This chain connects TRBV6-5 to TRBJ1-5, with D uncertain. Trimming left V 2 bases short and J 4 bases short, with 6 bases between. This CDR3 has 13 residues. Germline CDR1 reads MNHEY; CDR2 reads SVGAGI. The chain's CDR3 is CASSYLRNQPQHF. The CDR3 bases are TGTGCCAGCAGTTACCTCAGAAATCAGCCCCAGCATTTT.

This chain joins TRBV6-1 and TRBJ1-5, with D possibly matching TRBD1 (6 bases). V was pared by 5 bases and J by 6 bases, with 17 bases between. This CDR3 spans 15 amino acids. Germline CDR1 is MNHNS and CDR2 is SASEGT. CDR3 sequence reads: CASSPPGGAGQPQHF. CDR3 DNA: TGTGCCAGCAGTCCCCCTGGGGGGGCCGGTCAGCCCCAGCATTTT.

The chain couples TRBV20-1 to TRBJ2-2, with TRBD2 identical over 11 bases. The junction had 7 bases not matched to a gene; V was cut back by 3 bases and J by 4 bases. This CDR3 spans 16 amino acids. Germline-derived CDR1 and CDR2 are DFQATT and SNEGSKA (reference sequence). The CDR3 nucleotides are TGCAGTGCTAGGGCTAGCGGGAGGCACTTCACCGGGGAGCTGTTTTTT. This gives the protein CSARASGRHFTGELFF.

This sequence joins TRBV6-2 or TRBV6-3 and TRBJ2-1; 10 bases fit TRBD1. Trimming took 2 bases from V and 3 from J; bases not matched to a gene: 7. Germline values: CDR1 MNHEY, CDR2 SVGEGT. The CDR3 is made up of 17 amino acids. The CDR3 reads CASSYPPGTGDYNEQFF. The CDR3 region has the DNA TGTGCCAGCAGTTACCCACCCGGGACAGGGGACTACAATGAGCAGTTCTTC.

This chain joins TRBV30 and TRBJ1-2; D is ambiguous. In germline, CDR1 is GTSNPN, CDR2 SVGIG (reference sequence). Trimming cost V 3 bases and J 2 bases, with 10 bases left between them. The CDR3 has 13 residues. CDR3 residues: CAWRGSANYGYTF. The CDR3 DNA is TGTGCCTGGAGGGGATCCGCGAACTATGGCTACACCTTC.

This clonotype has a handful of counts. The genes are TRBV6-5 and TRBJ1-2; D perhaps matches TRBD1 (6 bases). Trimming pared 0 bases from V and 6 bases from J, leaving 14 bases between. The CDR3 spans 15 residues. In germline, CDR1 is MNHEY, CDR2 SVGAGI. The CDR3 region has the DNA TGTGCCAGCAGTTACTCGTCTGGGGGCACTGATGGCTACACCTTC. Translation: CASSYSSGGTDGYTF.

This clonotype came up a few times. The V and J genes are TRBV30 and TRBJ1-6, with 7 positions matching TRBD1. CDR3 length equals 14 residues. The germline V gene has CDR1 GTSNPN and CDR2 SVGIG (reference sequence). V lost 2 bases and J lost 10; bases outside the gene matches: 8. In DNA form, the CDR3 reads TGTGCCTGGAGTTTTGCAGGGGGTAAATCACCCCTCCACTTT. Its translation is CAWSFAGGKSPLHF.

The chain links TRBV6-1 to TRBJ1-1; D may be TRBD1 (6 bases). Germline loops: CDR1 MNHNS, CDR2 SASEGT. The CDR3 covers 13 residues. The ends were cut back, 4 bases at V and 6 bases at J, with 12 bases in the middle. This CDR3 is CASSASGVAEAFF. The CDR3 region has the DNA TGTGCCAGCAGTGCATCAGGGGTAGCTGAAGCTTTCTTT.